This TCR beta chain was identified in a study of T cell changes during pregnancy in multiple sclerosis. Trimming cost V 5 bases and J 4 bases, with 22 bases left between them. This CDR3 contains 17 residues. Germline lookup yields CDR1 SEHNR and CDR2 FQNEAQ (reference sequence). Clones were sequenced by immunoSEQ multiplex PCR, and TCRdb holds only the in-frame ones, with some missing. The sample has fewer than 55,000 clones; 80% to 95% are singletons. The chain carries TRBV7-9 and TRBJ2-3; tentatively, D is TRBD1 or TRBD2 (5 bases each). Material for sequencing was peripheral blood. The receptor's source is a female donor with multiple sclerosis, enrolled in a pregnancy study. The CDR3 sequence: CASSRGVAPLNADTQYF. The DNA for the CDR3 is TGTGCCAGCAGCAGAGGGGTGGCGCCCCTAAACGCAGATACGCAGTATTTT.